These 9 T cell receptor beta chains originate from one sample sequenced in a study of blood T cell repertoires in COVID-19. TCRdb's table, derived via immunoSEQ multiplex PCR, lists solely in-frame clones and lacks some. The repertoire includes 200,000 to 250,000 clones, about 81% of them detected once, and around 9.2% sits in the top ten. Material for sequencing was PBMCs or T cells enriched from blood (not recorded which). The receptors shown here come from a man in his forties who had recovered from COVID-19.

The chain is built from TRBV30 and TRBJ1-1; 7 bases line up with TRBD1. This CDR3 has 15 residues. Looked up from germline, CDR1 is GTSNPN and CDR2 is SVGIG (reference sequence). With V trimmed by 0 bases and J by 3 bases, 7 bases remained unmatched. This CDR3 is CAWSVWSGGYTEAFF. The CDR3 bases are TGTGCCTGGAGTGTATGGTCAGGGGGGTACACTGAAGCTTTCTTT. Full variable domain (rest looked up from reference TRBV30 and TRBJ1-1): SQTIHQWPATLVQPVGSPLSLECTVEGTSNPNLYWYRQAAGRGLQLLFYSVGIGQISSEVPQNLSASRPQDRQFILSSKKLLLSDSGFYLCAWSVWSGGYTEAFFGQGTRLTVV.

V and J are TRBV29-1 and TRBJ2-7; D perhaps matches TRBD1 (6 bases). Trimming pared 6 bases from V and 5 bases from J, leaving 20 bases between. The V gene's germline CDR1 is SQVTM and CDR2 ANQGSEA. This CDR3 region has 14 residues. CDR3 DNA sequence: TGCAGCGTCGTACAGGGCATCCTTACAAACGAGCAGTACTTC. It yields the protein CSVVQGILTNEQYF.

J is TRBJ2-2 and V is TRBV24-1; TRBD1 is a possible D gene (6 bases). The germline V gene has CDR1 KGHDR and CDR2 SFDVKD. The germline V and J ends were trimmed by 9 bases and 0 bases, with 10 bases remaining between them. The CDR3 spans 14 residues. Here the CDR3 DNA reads TGTGCCACCCGAGGACAGTCGAACACCGGGGAGCTGTTTTTT. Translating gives CATRGQSNTGELFF.

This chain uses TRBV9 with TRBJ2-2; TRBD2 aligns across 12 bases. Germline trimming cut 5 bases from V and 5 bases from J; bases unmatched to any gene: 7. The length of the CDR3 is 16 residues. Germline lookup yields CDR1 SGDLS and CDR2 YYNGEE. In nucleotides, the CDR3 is TGTGCCAGCAGTCGAACTAGCGGGAGGTGGACCGGGGAGCTGTTTTTT. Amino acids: CASSRTSGRWTGELFF.

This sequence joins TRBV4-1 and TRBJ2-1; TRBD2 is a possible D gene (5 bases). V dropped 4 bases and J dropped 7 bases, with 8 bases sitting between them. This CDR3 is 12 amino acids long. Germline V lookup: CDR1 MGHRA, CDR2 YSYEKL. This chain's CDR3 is CASSPEGNEQFF. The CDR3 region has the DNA TGCGCCAGCAGCCCTGAGGGTAATGAGCAGTTCTTC.

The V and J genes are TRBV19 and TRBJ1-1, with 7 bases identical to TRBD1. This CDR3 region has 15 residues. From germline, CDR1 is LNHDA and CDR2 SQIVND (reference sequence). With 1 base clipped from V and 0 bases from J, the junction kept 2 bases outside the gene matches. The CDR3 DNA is TGTGCCAGTAGTATAGCGGGACAGCTGAACACTGAAGCTTTCTTT. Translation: CASSIAGQLNTEAFF.

This CDR3 reads CASSPGQDQWSNSPLHF. DNA for the CDR3: TGCGCCAGCAGCCCTGGACAGGATCAGTGGAGTAATTCACCCCTCCACTTT. The chain links TRBV5-1 to TRBJ1-6; 7 bases are shared with TRBD1. Germline-derived CDR1 and CDR2 are SGHRS and YFSETQ. This CDR3 is 17 amino acids long. V shed 4 bases and J 6 bases; nucleotides not matched to a gene: 13.

The CDR3 here is CASSESRAAGSGQFF. The CDR3 nucleotides read TGTGCCAGCAGTGAATCGAGAGCGGCGGGCTCGGGGCAGTTCTTC. V gene TRBV25-1 combines with J gene TRBJ2-1, with a tentative D call TRBD2 (5 bases). Germline V gene lookup returns CDR1 MGHDK and CDR2 SYGVNS. The ends were cut back, 1 base at V and 12 bases at J, with 19 bases in the middle. This CDR3 region has 15 residues. Full variable domain (outside the CDR3, taken from reference TRBV25-1 and TRBJ2-1): EADIYQTPRYLVIGTGKKITLECSQTMGHDKMYWYQQDPGMELHLIHYSYGVNSTEKGDLSSESTVSRIRTEHFPLTLESARPSHTSQYLCASSESRAAGSGQFFGPGTRLTVL.

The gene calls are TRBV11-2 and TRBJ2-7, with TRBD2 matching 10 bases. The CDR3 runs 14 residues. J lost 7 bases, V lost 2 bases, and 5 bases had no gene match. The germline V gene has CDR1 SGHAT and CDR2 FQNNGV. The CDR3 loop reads CASSLYASGGEQYF. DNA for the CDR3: TGTGCCAGCAGCTTATATGCTAGCGGGGGAGAGCAGTACTTC.